This T cell receptor (beta chain) was recovered during a study of cytomegalovirus exposure and HLA in healthy donors. Study-wide points: In vitro experiments confirmed that a few CMV-associated chains were specific for CMV antigens.

The PCR contained 60 Vbeta and 13 Jbeta primers. Generated by immunoSEQ multiplex PCR, the TCRdb table keeps only in-frame clones and is missing some. The sample has about 120,000 clones, roughly 82% seen once. Turning to this clone: Its antigen remains unidentified.

Germline V CDR1 and CDR2: LGHNA, YNFKEQ. There are 19 residues in the CDR3. With 2 bases clipped from V and 0 bases from J, the junction kept 11 bases outside the gene matches. This sequence originates from a woman younger than 30 in good health and CMV-seronegative. The chain uses TRBV4-2 and TRBJ2-4; 9 nucleotides line up with TRBD2. The material sequenced was PBMCs. The CDR3 coding sequence is TGTGCCAGCAGCCAACACAGACTAGCGGATGGGGGAGCCAAAAACATTCAGTACTTC. Translation: CASSQHRLADGGAKNIQYF.